The clone carrying this T cell receptor (beta chain) was detected many times. The data are from a study of identical twins. Germline lookup yields CDR1 SQVTM and CDR2 ANQGSEA. V dropped 6 bases and J dropped 0; count of bases not matched to a gene: 2. The CDR3 totals 12 residues. TCRdb recomputed calls from the 5' RACE reads with MiXCR, one row per CDR3 protein. The data contain 250,000 to 300,000 distinct CDR3 sequences, roughly 8% of them singletons. A further study also used this sample, focusing on yellow fever vaccine responses in identical twins.

The sample comprised CD8+ T cells sorted from blood. This TCR came from a young woman in good health. The chain combines TRBV29-1 with TRBJ2-7; 7 positions agree with TRBD1. The CDR3 DNA reads TGCAGCGTCGACAGGGCCTCCTACGAGCAGTACTTC. Protein: CSVDRASYEQYF.